The 12 T cell receptor beta chains listed next were all sequenced from one sample in a study of T cells in Graves' hyperthyroidism and ophthalmopathy. What was amplified from RNA transcripts were TCR beta CDR3 regions. A set of HTBI primers served as the primers for a first-round RT-PCR of the TCR CDR3. MiXCR, run by TCRdb on the multiplex PCR reads, gives a single entry per CDR3 protein. The sample holds about 590,000 distinct CDR3 sequences, 15% to 18% seen once. The sequencing sample was made of blood. Receptors originate from a woman aged 25-40 years with Graves' hyperthyroidism.

CDR3 nucleotide sequence: TGTGCCAGCAGCTTGGTTGAATCTTCCTACGAGCAGTACTTC. It yields the protein CASSLVESSYEQYF. The chain combines TRBV5-4 with TRBJ2-7; D unclear. V gave up 0 bases and J gave up 1 base, with 8 bases separating them. This CDR3 contains 14 residues. CDR1 is SGHNT, CDR2 YYREEE, per germline (reference sequence). Full variable domain (missing parts from reference TRBV5-4 and TRBJ2-7): ETGVTQSPTHLIKTRGQQVTLRCSSQSGHNTVSWYQQALGQGPQFIFQYYREEENGRGNFPPRFSGLQFPNYSSELNVNALELDDSALYLCASSLVESSYEQYFGPGTRLTVT.

This clonotype was counted only a few times. In DNA, the CDR3 is TGTGCCAGCAGCCCAGGGTTAGCTAATGAAAAACTGTTTTTT. Translation: CASSPGLANEKLFF. The J gene is TRBJ1-4, the V gene TRBV12-3 or TRBV12-4, with D perhaps matching TRBD1 (5 bases). This CDR3 is built from 14 residues. V gave up 6 bases and J gave up 3 bases, with 11 bases separating them.

The sample holds many counts of this clonotype. The chain joins TRBV20-1 to TRBJ2-7; the match to TRBD1 covers 9 bases. CDR3 length: 14 residues. Germline V lookup: CDR1 DFQATT, CDR2 SNEGSKA (reference sequence). Germline trimming cut 6 bases from V and 3 bases from J; bases unmatched to any gene: 9. The CDR3 here is CSANHRGRFYEQYF. In DNA, the CDR3 is TGCAGTGCCAACCACAGGGGGCGCTTCTACGAGCAGTACTTC.

This clonotype was counted a few times. This chain connects TRBV5-1 to TRBJ1-2; no clear D. CDR1 and CDR2 from the germline V gene are SGHRS and YFSETQ. V was shortened by 0 bases and J by 2 bases, with 8 bases between the two germline ends. There are 14 residues in the CDR3. The CDR3 nucleotides are TGCGCCAGCAGCTTGGCCGCGGAAAACTATGGCTACACCTTC. Its protein is CASSLAAENYGYTF.

This clonotype has only a few counts. V gene TRBV30 combines with J gene TRBJ2-2; 12 bases map to TRBD2. The CDR3 sequence is 16 residues long. Germline trimming cut 2 bases from V and 7 bases from J; bases unmatched to any gene: 8. Germline assignment: CDR1 GTSNPN and CDR2 SVGIG (reference sequence). As DNA, the CDR3 is TGTGCCTGGAGTCTTGGGGGACTAGCGGGCGTCGGGGAGCTGTTTTTT. Its translation: CAWSLGGLAGVGELFF.

This clonotype has a handful of counts. The chain combines TRBV20-1 with TRBJ2-7; unclear D gene. Germline loops: CDR1 DFQATT, CDR2 SNEGSKA (reference sequence). The CDR3 length is 14 residues. V gave up 3 bases and J gave up 4 bases, with 16 bases separating them. The CDR3 DNA reads TGCAGTGCTAGTCCCACCGTCGGTGAGTACGAGCAGTACTTC. Protein: CSASPTVGEYEQYF.

This chain joins TRBV5-1 and TRBJ1-2; TRBD1 might be the D (5 bases). The V gene's germline CDR1 is SGHRS and CDR2 YFSETQ. The CDR3 sequence is 17 residues long. The ends were cut back, 5 bases at V and 1 base at J, with 21 bases in the middle. The CDR3 DNA reads TGCGCCAGCAGTTCGGGACCCTTCATCTCCCATAACTATGGCTACACCTTC. It is translated as CASSSGPFISHNYGYTF.

In its sample, this clonotype was seen many times. V usage is TRBV2 and J usage is TRBJ2-3, with 9 bases aligning to TRBD2. This CDR3 is 13 amino acids long. J was trimmed by 6 bases and V by 11 bases; bases with no gene match: 9. Per the germline V gene, CDR1 is SNHLY and CDR2 is FYNNEI. CDR3 region: CARSSGTPDTQYF. CDR3 bases: TGTGCCCGCTCTAGCGGGACCCCGGATACGCAGTATTTT.

The count of this clonotype is one. The chain recombines TRBV7-6 with TRBJ1-2, with 9 bases fitting TRBD1. The length of the CDR3 is 14 residues. Germline V lookup: CDR1 SGHVS, CDR2 FNYEAQ. The J segment lost 6 bases and the V segment lost 6 bases, leaving 8 bases of the junction unmatched. CDR3 region: CASRATGGWDGYTF. In nucleotides, the CDR3 is TGTGCCAGCAGAGCTACAGGGGGCTGGGATGGCTACACCTTC.

This clonotype turned up a few times. The gene calls are TRBV12-3 or TRBV12-4 and TRBJ1-3; possibly TRBD1 for D (5 bases). Trimming stripped 2 bases from V and 0 bases from J, with 11 bases between. The CDR3 contains 16 residues. CDR3: CASSLLRQLSGNTIYF. For the CDR3, the DNA is TGTGCCAGCAGTTTACTTCGACAGCTCTCTGGAAACACCATATATTTT.

As to this clonotype: Being one base from a much bigger clone, this may be a read error. The chain has TRBV19 and TRBJ2-1; no definite D call. Germline V gives CDR1 LNHDA, CDR2 SQIVND (reference sequence). The CDR3 covers 13 residues. The CDR3 DNA sequence: TGTGCCAATAGTTCGGCGGCCTACAATGAGCAGTTCTTC. Translated: CANSSAAYNEQFF.

A few counts support this clonotype. The chain employs TRBV7-2 and TRBJ2-3; the match to TRBD2 covers 9 bases. The CDR3 runs 15 residues. V shed 4 bases, J shed 4 bases, and the junction held 6 bases outside the gene matches. The V gene's germline CDR1 is SGHTA and CDR2 FQGNSA. The CDR3 protein is CASSSVAGAPDTQYF. The CDR3 coding sequence is TGTGCCAGCAGCTCCGTAGCGGGAGCTCCAGATACGCAGTATTTT.